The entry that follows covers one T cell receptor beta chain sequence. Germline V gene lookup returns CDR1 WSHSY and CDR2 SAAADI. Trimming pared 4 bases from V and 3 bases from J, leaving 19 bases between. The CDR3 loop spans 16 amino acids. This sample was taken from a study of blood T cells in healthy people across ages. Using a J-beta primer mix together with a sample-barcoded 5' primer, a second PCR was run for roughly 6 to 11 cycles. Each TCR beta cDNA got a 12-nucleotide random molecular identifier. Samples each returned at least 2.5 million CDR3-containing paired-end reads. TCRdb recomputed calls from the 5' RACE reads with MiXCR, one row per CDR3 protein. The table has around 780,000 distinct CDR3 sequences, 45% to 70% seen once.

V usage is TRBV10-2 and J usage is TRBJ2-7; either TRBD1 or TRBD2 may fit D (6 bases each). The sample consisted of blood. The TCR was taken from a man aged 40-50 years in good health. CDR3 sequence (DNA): TGCGCCAGCAGTGCGGGTTGGGGGGCATTAGGCTACGAGCAGTACTTC. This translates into CASSAGWGALGYEQYF.